This T cell receptor beta chain was found in a study of cytomegalovirus exposure and HLA in healthy donors. At the level of the study: In an earlier analysis, 95 million to 130 million unique TCR beta sequences were found from about 179 million T cells. Study findings and constraints: Reports showed the classifier diagnosing cytomegalovirus status with high specificity and sensitivity. Analyses of presence/absence relied on an assumption of roughly uniform sequencing depth across donors.

The PCR used 60 Vbeta and 13 Jbeta primers. Measured with immunoSEQ multiplex PCR; TCRdb has only the in-frame clones, and not every one. The sample lists tens of thousands of clones; 76% were seen once. Worth noting for this clone: Antigen unknown.

CDR1 is SGHNT and CDR2 is YYREEE in the germline V gene (reference sequence). This CDR3 contains 14 residues. With V trimmed by 4 bases and J by 2 bases, 3 bases remained unmatched. The clonotype originates from a woman aged 30 to 39 in good health and CMV-seropositive. This chain uses TRBV5-4 with TRBJ1-1; 9 bases agree with TRBD1. Sequenced: PBMCs. In DNA, the CDR3 is TGTGCCAGCAGCCCGGGACAGGGTAACACTGAAGCTTTCTTT. It codes for CASSPGQGNTEAFF.